Listed below are T cell receptor beta chains from one sample, sequenced in a study of blood T cell repertoires in COVID-19. The repertoire was sequenced with immunoSEQ multiplex PCR; TCRdb's copy has only in-frame clones and lacks some. Of under 200,000 clones listed, about four fifths are singletons. Sequencing was carried out using peripheral blood. These TCRs come from an elderly woman with COVID-19, enrolled during active disease. Both conserved end residues are part of each CDR3. D genes are given only for firm matches. The size field is filled for only some rows; it gives once, few, many or a size class.

J gene	clone size	V gene	D gene	CDR3 protein	CDR3 DNA
TRBJ2-7	.	TRBV19	.	CASSPRDNSYEQYF	TGTGCCAGTAGTCCCCGGGACAACTCCTACGAGCAGTACTTC
TRBJ1-1	.	TRBV6-6	.	CASSRNSPEAFF	TGTGCCAGCAGTCGGAACAGTCCCGAAGCTTTCTTT
TRBJ2-2	.	TRBV2	.	CASSGLGVGGGTGELFF	TGTGCCAGCAGCGGTCTCGGGGTGGGAGGGGGAACCGGGGAGCTGTTTTTT
TRBJ1-3	.	TRBV6-5	.	CASRDSFRENTIYF	TGTGCCAGCAGAGACAGTTTCCGAGAAAACACCATATATTTT
TRBJ1-4	once	TRBV5-1	TRBD1	CASSAGTGSNEKLFF	TGCGCCAGCAGCGCGGGGACAGGCTCTAATGAAAAACTGTTTTTT
TRBJ2-1	.	TRBV3-1/TRBV3-2	.	CASSLPSGEQFF	TGTGCCAGCAGCTTGCCGAGTGGTGAGCAGTTCTTC
TRBJ2-3	.	TRBV9	TRBD2	CASSVPSGADTQYF	TGTGCCAGCAGCGTACCCAGCGGGGCTGATACGCAGTATTTT
TRBJ1-2	.	TRBV27	.	CASSLSGNGYTF	TGTGCCAGCAGTTTATCCGGGAATGGCTACACCTTC
TRBJ2-2	.	TRBV24-1	.	CATSDSSNTGELFF	TGTGCCACCAGTGATTCTTCGAACACCGGGGAGCTGTTTTTT
TRBJ1-5	once	TRBV27	TRBD1	CASRDRGGYSGNQPQHF	TGTGCCAGCCGAGACAGGGGGGGTTATAGCGGCAATCAGCCCCAGCATTTT
TRBJ1-1	.	TRBV11-2	.	CARVGPASWLPGTEAFF	TGTGCGAGGGTCGGGCCCGCATCCTGGTTGCCTGGCACTGAAGCTTTCTTT
TRBJ1-1	.	TRBV5-1	TRBD1	CASSLGWGQPLNTEAFF	TGCGCCAGCAGCTTGGGGTGGGGACAGCCATTGAACACTGAAGCTTTCTTT
TRBJ1-5	.	TRBV27	.	CASSLSGGGQPQHF	TGTGCCAGCAGTTTGAGCGGGGGTGGTCAGCCCCAGCATTTT
TRBJ2-2	once	TRBV28	TRBD2	CASSFAGGTGELFF	TGTGCCAGCAGTTTTGCGGGAGGAACCGGGGAGCTGTTTTTT
TRBJ1-6	.	TRBV6-2/TRBV6-3	TRBD1	CASSRDRGTSYNSPLHF	TGTGCCAGCAGCCGGGACAGGGGGACCTCCTATAATTCACCCCTCCACTTT
TRBJ1-2	.	TRBV6-5	.	CASSYRGGNYGYTF	TGTGCCAGCAGTTACCGGGGGGGCAACTATGGCTACACCTTC
TRBJ1-4	.	TRBV18	TRBD1	CASSPNRGQNEKLFF	TGTGCCAGCTCACCAAATAGGGGACAGAATGAAAAACTGTTTTTT
TRBJ2-5	.	TRBV5-1	TRBD1	CASSLGPGTVVETQYF	TGCGCCAGCAGCTTGGGACCCGGGACAGTCGTCGAGACCCAGTACTTC
TRBJ2-7	.	TRBV20-1	.	CSASWLNSYEQYF	TGCAGTGCTAGTTGGCTTAACTCCTACGAGCAGTACTTC